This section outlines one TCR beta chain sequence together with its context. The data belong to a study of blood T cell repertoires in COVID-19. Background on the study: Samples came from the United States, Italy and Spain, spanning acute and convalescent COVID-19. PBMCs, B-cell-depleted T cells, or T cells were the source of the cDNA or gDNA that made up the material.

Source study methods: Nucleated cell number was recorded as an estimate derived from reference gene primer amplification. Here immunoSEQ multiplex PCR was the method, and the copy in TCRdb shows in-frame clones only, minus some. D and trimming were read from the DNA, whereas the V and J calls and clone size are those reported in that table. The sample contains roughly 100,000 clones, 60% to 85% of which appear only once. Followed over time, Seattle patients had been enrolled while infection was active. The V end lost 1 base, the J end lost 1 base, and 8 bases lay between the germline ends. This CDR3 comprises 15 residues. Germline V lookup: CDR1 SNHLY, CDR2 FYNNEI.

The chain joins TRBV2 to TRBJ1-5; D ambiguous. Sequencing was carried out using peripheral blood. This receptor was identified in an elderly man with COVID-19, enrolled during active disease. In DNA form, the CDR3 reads TGTGCCAGCAGTGAAGATTCGGGGAGCAATCAGCCCCAGCATTTT. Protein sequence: CASSEDSGSNQPQHF.